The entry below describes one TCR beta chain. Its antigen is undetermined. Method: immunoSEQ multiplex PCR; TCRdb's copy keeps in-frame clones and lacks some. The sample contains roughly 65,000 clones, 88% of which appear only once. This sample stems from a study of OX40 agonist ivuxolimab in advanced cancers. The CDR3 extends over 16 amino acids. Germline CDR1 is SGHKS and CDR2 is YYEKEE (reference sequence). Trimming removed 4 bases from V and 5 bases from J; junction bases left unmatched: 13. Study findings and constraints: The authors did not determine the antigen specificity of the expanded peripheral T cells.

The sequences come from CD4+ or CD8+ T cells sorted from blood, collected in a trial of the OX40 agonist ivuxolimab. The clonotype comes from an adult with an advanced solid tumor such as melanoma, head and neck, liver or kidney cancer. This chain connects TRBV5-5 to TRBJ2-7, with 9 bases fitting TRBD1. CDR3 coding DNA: TGTGCCAGCAGCATTTCCCCCGGGACAGGGAAGAACGAGCAGTACTTC. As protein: CASSISPGTGKNEQYF. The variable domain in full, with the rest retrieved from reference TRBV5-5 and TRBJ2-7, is DAGVTQSPTHLIKTRGQQVTLRCSPISGHKSVSWYQQVLGQGPQFIFQYYEKEERGRGNFPDRFSARQFPNYSSELNVNALLLGDSALYLCASSISPGTGKNEQYFGPGTRLTVT.